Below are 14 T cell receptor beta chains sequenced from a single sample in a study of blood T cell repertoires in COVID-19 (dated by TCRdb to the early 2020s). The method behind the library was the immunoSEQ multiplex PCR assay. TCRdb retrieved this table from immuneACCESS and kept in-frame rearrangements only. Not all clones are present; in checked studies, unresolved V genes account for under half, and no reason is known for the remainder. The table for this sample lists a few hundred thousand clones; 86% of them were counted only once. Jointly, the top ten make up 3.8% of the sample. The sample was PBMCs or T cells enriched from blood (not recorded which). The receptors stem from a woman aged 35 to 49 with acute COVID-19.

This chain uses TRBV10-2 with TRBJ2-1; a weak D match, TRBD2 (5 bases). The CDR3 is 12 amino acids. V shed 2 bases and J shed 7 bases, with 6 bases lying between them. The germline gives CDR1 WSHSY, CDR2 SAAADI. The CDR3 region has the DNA TGCGCCAGCAGTGAGACGGGGAATGAGCAGTTCTTC. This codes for CASSETGNEQFF.

CDR3 nucleotide sequence: TGTGCCAGCAGAACACAGGGGGCGATTAGTTCACCCCTCCACTTT. It yields the protein CASRTQGAISSPLHF. The V and J genes are TRBV6-1 and TRBJ1-6; 9 nucleotides agree with TRBD1. V trimming: 6 bases; J trimming: 9 bases; junction bases outside the gene matches: 9. From germline, CDR1 is MNHNS and CDR2 SASEGT. CDR3 length equals 15 residues.

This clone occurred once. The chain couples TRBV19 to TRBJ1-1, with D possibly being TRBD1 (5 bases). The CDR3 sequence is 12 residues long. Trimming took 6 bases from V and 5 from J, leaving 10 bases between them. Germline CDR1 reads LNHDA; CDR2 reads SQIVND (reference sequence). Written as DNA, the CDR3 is TGTGCCAGTAGCTCAGGGTGGACTGAAGCTTTCTTT. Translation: CASSSGWTEAFF.

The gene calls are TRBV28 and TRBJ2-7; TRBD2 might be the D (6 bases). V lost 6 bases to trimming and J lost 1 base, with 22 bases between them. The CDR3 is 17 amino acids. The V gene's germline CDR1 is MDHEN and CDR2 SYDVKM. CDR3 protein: CASSLTGVGTTSYEQYF. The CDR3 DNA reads TGTGCCAGCAGCCTAACGGGAGTAGGGACCACTTCCTACGAGCAGTACTTC. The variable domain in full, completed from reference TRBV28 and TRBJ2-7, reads DVKVTQSSRYLVKRTGEKVFLECVQDMDHENMFWYRQDPGLGLRLIYFSYDVKMKEKGDIPEGYSVSREKKERFSLILESASTNQTSMYLCASSLTGVGTTSYEQYFGPGTRLTVT.

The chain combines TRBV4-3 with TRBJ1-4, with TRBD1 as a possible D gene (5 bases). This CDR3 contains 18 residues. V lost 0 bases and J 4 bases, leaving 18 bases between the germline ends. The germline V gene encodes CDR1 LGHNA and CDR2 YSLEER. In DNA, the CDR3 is TGCGCCAGCAGCCAAGATGGGAGGTTCGGGGGAAGTAATGAAAAACTGTTTTTT. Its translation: CASSQDGRFGGSNEKLFF.

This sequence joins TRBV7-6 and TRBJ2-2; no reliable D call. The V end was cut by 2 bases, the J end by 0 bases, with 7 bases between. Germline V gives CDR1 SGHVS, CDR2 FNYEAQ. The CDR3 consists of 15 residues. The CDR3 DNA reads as TGTGCCAGCAGCTTAACGAACACGAACACCGGGGAGCTGTTTTTT. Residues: CASSLTNTNTGELFF.

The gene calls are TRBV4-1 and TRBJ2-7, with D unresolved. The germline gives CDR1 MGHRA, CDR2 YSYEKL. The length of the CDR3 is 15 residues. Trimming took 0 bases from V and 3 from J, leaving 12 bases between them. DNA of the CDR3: TGCGCCAGCAGCCAAGATCCTACAGCTTACTACGAGCAGTACTTC. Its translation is CASSQDPTAYYEQYF.

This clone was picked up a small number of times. The CDR3 loop reads CASRGFYPRGTEAFF. As DNA, the CDR3 is TGTGCCAGCAGGGGCTTCTATCCCAGGGGCACTGAAGCTTTCTTT. The J gene is TRBJ1-1, the V gene TRBV7-9; possibly TRBD1 for D (6 bases). The CDR3 has 15 amino acids. V lost 6 bases and J 4 bases, leaving 18 bases between the germline ends. Germline CDR1 is SEHNR and CDR2 is FQNEAQ (reference sequence).

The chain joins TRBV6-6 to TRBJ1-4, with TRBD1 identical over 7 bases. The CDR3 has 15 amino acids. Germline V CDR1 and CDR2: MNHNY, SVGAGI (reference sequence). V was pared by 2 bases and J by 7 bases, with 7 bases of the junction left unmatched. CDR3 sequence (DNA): TGTGCCAGCAGTTACAGTTGGGACAGCACTGAAAAACTGTTTTTT. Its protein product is CASSYSWDSTEKLFF.

The CDR3, as DNA: TGTGCCAGTAGTGGACAGGATAGCGTCTCCTACAATGAGCAGTTCTTC. The encoded protein is CASSGQDSVSYNEQFF. This chain uses TRBV19 with TRBJ2-1; 7 bases match TRBD1. This CDR3 region has 16 residues. The ends lost 5 bases at V and 0 bases at J; junction bases unmatched: 7. Germline-derived CDR1 and CDR2 are LNHDA and SQIVND (reference sequence).

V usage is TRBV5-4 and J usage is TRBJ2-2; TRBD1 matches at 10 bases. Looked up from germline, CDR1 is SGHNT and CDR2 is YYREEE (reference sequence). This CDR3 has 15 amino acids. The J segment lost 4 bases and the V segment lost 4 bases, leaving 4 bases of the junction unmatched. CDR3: CASSPWDRGTGELFF. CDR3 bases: TGTGCCAGCAGCCCTTGGGACAGGGGCACCGGGGAGCTGTTTTTT.

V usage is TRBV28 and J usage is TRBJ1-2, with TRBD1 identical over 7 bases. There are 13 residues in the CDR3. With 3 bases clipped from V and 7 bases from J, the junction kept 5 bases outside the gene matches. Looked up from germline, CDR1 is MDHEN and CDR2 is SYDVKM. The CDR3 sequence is CASSFLRGLGYTF. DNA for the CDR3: TGTGCCAGCAGTTTTTTAAGGGGGCTTGGCTACACCTTC.

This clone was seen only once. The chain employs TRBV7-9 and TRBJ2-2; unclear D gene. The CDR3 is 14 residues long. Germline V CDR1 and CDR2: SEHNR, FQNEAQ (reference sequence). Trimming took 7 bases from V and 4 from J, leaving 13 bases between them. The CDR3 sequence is CASNPQELTGELFF. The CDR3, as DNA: TGTGCCAGCAACCCCCAGGAACTCACCGGGGAGCTGTTTTTT.

The CDR3 nucleotides read TGTGCCAGCTCACGACTTTCAGGGGGCGATGGAAACACCATATATTTT. It yields the protein CASSRLSGGDGNTIYF. The genes are TRBV18 and TRBJ1-3, with 8 bases that match TRBD1. CDR1 is KGHSH and CDR2 is LQKENI in the germline V gene. This CDR3 spans 16 amino acids. Trimming at V came to 4 bases and at J to 3 bases, leaving 8 bases not matched to a gene.